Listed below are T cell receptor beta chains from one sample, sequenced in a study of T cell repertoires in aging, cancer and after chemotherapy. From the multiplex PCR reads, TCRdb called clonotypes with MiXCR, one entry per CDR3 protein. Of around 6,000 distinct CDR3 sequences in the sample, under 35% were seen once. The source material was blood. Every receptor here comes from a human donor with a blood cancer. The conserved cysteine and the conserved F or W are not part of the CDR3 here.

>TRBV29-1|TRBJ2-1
SVEGANSYNEQF
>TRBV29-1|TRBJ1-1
SVEGAGTEAF
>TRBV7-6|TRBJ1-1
ASSLDREGSTEAF
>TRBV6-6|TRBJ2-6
ASSYEGPLSGANVLT
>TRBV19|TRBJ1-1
ASTDQVTEAF
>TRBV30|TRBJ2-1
AWSVMAGQF
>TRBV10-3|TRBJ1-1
AISESGRGNTEAF
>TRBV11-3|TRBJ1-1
ASSLGAGGMTVEAF
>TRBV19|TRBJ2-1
ASSQGGASGRSNEQF
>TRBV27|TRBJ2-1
ASSLEGSGGANEQF
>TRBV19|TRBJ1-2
ASSIGDPNYGYT
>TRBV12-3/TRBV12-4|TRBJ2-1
ASSYPQAPEQF
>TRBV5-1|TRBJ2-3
ASSLGGTGGVADTQY
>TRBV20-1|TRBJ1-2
SARSTEYYGYT
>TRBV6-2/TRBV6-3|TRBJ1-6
ASTRLASPLH
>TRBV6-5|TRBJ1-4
ASSEAQGSEKLF
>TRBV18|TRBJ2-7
ASSPRTTSSREQY
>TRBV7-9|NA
ASSLRGDEETQY
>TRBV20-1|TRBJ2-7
SARGAGSSYEQY
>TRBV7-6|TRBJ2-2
ASSPKGYGELF
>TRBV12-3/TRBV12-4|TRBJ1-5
ASSSQGGQPQH
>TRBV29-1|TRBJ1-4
SAHSATNEKLF
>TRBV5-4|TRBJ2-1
ASSWASGGGQF
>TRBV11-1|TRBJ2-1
ASSLEYRDNEQF
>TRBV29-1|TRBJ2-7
SVGVLAGLSEQY
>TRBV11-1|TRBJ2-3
ASSSGLVISDTQY
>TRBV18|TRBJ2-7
ASSPGTGDGEQY
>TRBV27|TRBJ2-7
ASSSSYEQY
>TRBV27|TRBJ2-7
ASSDILAVNTYEQY
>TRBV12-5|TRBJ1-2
ASGAGGGRYGYT
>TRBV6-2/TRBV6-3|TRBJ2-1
ASSREGSSYNEQF
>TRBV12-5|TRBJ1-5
ASGLVVRRGSQPQH
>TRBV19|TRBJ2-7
ASSRGGGTYEQY
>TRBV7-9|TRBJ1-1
ASSFRRMVGKGPNAEAF
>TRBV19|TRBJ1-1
ASIPRRRDTEAF